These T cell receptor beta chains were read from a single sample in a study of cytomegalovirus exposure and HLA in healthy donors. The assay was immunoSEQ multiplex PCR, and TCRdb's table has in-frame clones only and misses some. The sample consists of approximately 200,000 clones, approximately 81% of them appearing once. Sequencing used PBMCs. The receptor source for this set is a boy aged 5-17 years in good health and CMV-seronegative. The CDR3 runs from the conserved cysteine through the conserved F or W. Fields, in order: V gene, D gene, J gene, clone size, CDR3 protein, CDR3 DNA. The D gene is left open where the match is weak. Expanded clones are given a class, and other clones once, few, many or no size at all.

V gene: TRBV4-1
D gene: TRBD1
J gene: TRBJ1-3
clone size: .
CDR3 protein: CASSQDSPIQGARDTIYF
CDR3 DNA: TGCGCCAGCAGCCAAGATTCCCCCATACAGGGGGCTAGGGACACCATATATTTT

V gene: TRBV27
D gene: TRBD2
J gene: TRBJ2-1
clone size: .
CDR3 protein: CASKRITSGAYNEQFF
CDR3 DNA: TGTGCCAGCAAACGGATCACTAGCGGAGCCTACAATGAGCAGTTCTTC

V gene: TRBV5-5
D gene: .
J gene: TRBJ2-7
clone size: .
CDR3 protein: CASSVAGLYEQYF
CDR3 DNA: TGTGCCAGCAGCGTGGCTGGGCTTTACGAGCAGTACTTC

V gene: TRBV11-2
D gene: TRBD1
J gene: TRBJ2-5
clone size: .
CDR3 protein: CASSLGRQGGETQYF
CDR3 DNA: TGTGCCAGCAGCTTAGGACGACAGGGCGGAGAGACCCAGTACTTC

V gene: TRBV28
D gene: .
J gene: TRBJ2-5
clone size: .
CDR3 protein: CASSRVRDTEETQYF
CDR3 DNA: TGTGCCAGCAGCCGAGTCCGGGACACCGAAGAGACCCAGTACTTC

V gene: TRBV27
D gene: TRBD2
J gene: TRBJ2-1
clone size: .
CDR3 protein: CASSSGRRSFDEQFF
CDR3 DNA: TGTGCCAGCAGTAGCGGGAGAAGGAGCTTTGATGAGCAGTTCTTC

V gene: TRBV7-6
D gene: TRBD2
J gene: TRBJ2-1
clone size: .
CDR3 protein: CASSLGLANNEQFF
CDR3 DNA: TGTGCCAGCAGCTTAGGACTAGCTAACAATGAGCAGTTCTTC

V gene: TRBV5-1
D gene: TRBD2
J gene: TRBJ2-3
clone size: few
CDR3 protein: CASSLTGLAGGTDTQYF
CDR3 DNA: TGCGCCAGCAGCTTGACTGGACTAGCGGGGGGCACAGATACGCAGTATTTT

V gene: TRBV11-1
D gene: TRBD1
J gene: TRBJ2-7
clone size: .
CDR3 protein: CASSLRTGGSYEQYF
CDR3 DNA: TGTGCCAGCAGCTTACGGACAGGGGGCTCCTACGAGCAGTACTTC

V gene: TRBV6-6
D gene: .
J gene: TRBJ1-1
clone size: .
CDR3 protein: CASSYGGEAFF
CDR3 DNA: TGTGCCAGCAGTTACGGGGGGGAAGCTTTCTTT

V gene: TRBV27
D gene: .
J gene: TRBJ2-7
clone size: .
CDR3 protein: CASGYGLWAEQYF
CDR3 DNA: TGTGCCAGCGGTTACGGTCTGTGGGCCGAGCAGTACTTC

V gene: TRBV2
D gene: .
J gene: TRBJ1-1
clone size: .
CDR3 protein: CASSRVSTEAFF
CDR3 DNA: TGTGCCAGCAGTCGGGTTTCCACTGAAGCTTTCTTT

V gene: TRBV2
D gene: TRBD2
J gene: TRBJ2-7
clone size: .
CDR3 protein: CASSASGASNEQYF
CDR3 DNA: TGTGCCAGCAGTGCTAGCGGGGCCAGCAACGAGCAGTACTTC

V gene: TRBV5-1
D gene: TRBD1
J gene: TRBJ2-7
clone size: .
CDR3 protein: CASSLGTGKPYEQYF
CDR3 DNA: TGCGCCAGCAGCTTGGGGACAGGGAAACCCTACGAGCAGTACTTC

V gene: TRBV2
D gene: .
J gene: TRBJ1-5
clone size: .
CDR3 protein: CASSVPRQSQHF
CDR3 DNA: TGTGCCAGCAGTGTCCCCCGACAGTCCCAGCATTTT

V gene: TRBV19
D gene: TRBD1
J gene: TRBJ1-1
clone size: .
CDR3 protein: CASSSLTQGAGTEAFF
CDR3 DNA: TGTGCCAGTAGTAGCCTGACCCAGGGGGCCGGCACTGAAGCTTTCTTT

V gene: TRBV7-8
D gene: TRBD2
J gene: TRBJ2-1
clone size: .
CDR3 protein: CASSLWGLAGGTSYNEQFF
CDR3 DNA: TGTGCCAGCAGCTTATGGGGACTAGCGGGAGGAACTTCCTACAATGAGCAGTTCTTC

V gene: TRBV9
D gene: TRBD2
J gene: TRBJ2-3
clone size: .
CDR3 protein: CASSGTGTSGGLKDTQYF
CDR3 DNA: TGTGCCAGCAGCGGAACCGGGACTAGCGGGGGGTTGAAAGATACGCAGTATTTT

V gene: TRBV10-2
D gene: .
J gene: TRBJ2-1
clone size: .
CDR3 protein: CASMGLDQFF
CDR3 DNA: TGCGCCAGCATGGGACTGGACCAGTTCTTC

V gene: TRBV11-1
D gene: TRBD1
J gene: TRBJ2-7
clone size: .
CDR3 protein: CASSEWTGYYSGEQYF
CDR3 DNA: TGTGCCAGCAGCGAATGGACAGGGTATTATTCTGGCGAGCAGTACTTC

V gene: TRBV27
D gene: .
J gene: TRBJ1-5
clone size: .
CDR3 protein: CASRDPGGNQPQHF
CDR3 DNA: TGTGCCAGCAGAGATCCGGGAGGCAATCAGCCCCAGCATTTT

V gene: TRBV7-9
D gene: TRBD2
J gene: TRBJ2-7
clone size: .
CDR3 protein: CASSLGGGVGSYEQYF
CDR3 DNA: TGTGCCAGCAGCTTAGGGGGAGGGGTTGGATCCTACGAGCAGTACTTC

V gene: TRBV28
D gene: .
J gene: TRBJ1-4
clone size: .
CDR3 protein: CASSFGGESREKLFF
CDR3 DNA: TGTGCCAGCAGTTTTGGGGGCGAGTCACGTGAAAAACTGTTTTTT

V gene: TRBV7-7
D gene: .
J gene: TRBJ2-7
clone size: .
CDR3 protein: CASSLRQYYEQYF
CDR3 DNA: TGTGCTAGCAGCCTTCGACAGTACTACGAGCAGTACTTC

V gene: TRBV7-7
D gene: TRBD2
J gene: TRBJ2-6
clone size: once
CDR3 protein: CASSLAGGTFAGANVLTF
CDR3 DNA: TGTGCTAGCAGCTTAGCGGGGGGAACCTTCGCTGGGGCCAACGTCCTGACTTTC

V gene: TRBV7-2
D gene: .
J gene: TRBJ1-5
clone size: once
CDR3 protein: CASSHAGQDNQPQHF
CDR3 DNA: TGTGCCAGCAGCCACGCAGGGCAAGATAATCAGCCCCAGCATTTT

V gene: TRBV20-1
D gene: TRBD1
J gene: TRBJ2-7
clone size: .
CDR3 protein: CSARGTGEIHF
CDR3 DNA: TGCAGTGCTAGGGGAACAGGGGAAATACACTTC

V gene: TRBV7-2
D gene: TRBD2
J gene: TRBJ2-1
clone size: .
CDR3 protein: CASSLNRFSGGNEQFF
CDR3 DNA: TGTGCCAGCAGCTTAAACCGGTTTAGCGGGGGCAATGAGCAGTTCTTC

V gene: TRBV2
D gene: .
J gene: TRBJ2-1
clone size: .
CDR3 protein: CASSEGRRAGEQFF
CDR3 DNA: TGTGCCAGCAGTGAAGGCCGGAGGGCCGGTGAGCAGTTCTTC

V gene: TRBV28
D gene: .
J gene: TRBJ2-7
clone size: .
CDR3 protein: CASSLLTPGTYEQYF
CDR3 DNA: TGTGCCAGCAGTTTACTTACTCCAGGGACCTACGAGCAGTACTTC

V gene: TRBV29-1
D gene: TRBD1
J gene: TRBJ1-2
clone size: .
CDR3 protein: CSVEVPGQGTYGYTF
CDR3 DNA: TGCAGCGTTGAAGTTCCGGGACAGGGGACCTATGGCTACACCTTC

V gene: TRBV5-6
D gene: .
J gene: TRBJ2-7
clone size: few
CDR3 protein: CASSVNREQYF
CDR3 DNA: TGTGCCAGCAGCGTGAACAGGGAGCAGTACTTC

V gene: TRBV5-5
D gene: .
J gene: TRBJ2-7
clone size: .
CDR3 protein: CASSLATDYEQYF
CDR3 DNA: TGTGCCAGCAGCTTGGCGACAGACTACGAGCAGTACTTC

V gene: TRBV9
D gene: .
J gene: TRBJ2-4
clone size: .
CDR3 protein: CASSAGNIQYF
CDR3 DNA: TGTGCCAGCAGCGCGGGTAACATTCAGTACTTC

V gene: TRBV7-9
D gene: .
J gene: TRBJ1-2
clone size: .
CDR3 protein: CSSSSTDYGYTF
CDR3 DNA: TGTTCCAGCAGCTCGACAGACTATGGCTACACCTTC

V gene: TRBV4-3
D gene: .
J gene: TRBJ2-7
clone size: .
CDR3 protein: CASSQDDGDLYEQYF
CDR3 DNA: TGCGCCAGCAGCCAAGATGACGGAGACCTCTACGAGCAGTACTTC

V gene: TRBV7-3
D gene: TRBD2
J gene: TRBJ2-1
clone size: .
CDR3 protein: CASSPGLAGGGEQFF
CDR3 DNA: TGTGCCAGCAGCCCGGGACTAGCGGGAGGCGGTGAGCAGTTCTTC

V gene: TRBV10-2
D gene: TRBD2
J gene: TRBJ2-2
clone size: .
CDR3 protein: CASRGLAGDTGELFF
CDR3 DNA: TGCGCCAGCAGGGGACTAGCGGGGGACACCGGGGAGCTGTTTTTT

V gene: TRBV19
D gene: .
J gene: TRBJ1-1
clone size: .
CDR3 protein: CASIWGLGTEAFF
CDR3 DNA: TGTGCCAGTATATGGGGCCTAGGGACTGAAGCTTTCTTT